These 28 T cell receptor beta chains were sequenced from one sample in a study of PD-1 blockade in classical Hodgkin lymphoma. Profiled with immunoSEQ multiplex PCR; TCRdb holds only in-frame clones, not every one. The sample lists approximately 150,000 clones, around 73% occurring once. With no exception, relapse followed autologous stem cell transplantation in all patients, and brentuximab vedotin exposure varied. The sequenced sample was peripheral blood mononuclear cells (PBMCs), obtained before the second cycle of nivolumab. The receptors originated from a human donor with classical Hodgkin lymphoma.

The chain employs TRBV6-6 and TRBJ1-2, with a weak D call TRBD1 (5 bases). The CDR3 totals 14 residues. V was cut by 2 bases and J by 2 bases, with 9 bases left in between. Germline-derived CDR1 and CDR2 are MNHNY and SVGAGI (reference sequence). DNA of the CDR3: TGTGCCAGCAGTTACGGGGCAGGGAACTATGGCTACACCTTC. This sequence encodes CASSYGAGNYGYTF.

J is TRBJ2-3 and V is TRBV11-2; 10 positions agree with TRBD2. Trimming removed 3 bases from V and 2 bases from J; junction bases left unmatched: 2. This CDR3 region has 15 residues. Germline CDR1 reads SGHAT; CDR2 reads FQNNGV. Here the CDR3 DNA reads TGTGCCAGCAGCTTGGGACTAGCGACCACAGATACGCAGTATTTT. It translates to CASSLGLATTDTQYF. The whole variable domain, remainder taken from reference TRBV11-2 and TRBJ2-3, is EAGVAQSPRYKIIEKRQSVAFWCNPISGHATLYWYQQILGQGPKLLIQFQNNGVVDDSQLPKDRFSAERLKGVDSTLKIQPAKLEDSAVYLCASSLGLATTDTQYFGPGTRLTVL.

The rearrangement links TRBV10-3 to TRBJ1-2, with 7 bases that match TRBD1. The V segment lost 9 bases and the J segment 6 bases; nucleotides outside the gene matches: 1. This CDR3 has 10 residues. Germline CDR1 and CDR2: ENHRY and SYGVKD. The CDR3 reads CAIQGDGYTF. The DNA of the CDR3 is TGTGCCATTCAGGGGGATGGCTACACCTTC.

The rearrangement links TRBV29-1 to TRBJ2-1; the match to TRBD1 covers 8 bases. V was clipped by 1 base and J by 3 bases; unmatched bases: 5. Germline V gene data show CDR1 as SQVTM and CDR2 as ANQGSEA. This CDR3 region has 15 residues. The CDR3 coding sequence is TGCAGCGTTGAAGGGGACAGGTCCGGCTACAATGAGCAGTTCTTC. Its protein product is CSVEGDRSGYNEQFF.

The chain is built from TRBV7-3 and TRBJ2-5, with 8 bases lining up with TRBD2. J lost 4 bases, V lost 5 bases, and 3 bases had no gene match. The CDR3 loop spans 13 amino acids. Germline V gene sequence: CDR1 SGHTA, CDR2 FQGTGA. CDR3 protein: CASSTTSGETQYF. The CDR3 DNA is TGTGCCAGCAGCACAACTAGCGGAGAGACCCAGTACTTC.

CDR3 in DNA: TGTGCCAGCAGCCAAGATCTCCGGACAGGGTATATCTCAGATACGCAGTATTTT. It codes for CASSQDLRTGYISDTQYF. The chain employs TRBV4-2 and TRBJ2-3, with 8 bases fitting TRBD1. The V gene's germline CDR1 is LGHNA and CDR2 YNFKEQ. V was clipped by 0 bases and J by 4 bases; unmatched bases: 12. This CDR3 has 18 amino acids.

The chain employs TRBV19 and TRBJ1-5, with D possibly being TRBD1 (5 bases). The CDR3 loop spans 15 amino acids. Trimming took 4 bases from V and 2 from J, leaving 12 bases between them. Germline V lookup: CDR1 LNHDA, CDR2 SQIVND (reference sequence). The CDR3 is CASSSFRVGNQPQHF. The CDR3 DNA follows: TGTGCCAGTAGTAGTTTCAGGGTGGGCAATCAGCCCCAGCATTTT.

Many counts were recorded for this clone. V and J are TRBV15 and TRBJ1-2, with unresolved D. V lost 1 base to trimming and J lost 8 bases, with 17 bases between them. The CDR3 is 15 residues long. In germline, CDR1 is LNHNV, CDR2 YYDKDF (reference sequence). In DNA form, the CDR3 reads TGTGCCACCAGCAGAGTGCGTAAGGACTCCTTCGGCTACACCTTC. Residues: CATSRVRKDSFGYTF.

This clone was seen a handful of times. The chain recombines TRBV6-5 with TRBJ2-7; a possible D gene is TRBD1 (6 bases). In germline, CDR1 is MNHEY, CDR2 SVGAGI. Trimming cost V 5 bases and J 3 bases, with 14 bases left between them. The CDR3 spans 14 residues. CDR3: CASSQGWTGYEQYF. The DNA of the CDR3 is TGTGCCAGCAGTCAGGGGTGGACCGGCTACGAGCAGTACTTC.

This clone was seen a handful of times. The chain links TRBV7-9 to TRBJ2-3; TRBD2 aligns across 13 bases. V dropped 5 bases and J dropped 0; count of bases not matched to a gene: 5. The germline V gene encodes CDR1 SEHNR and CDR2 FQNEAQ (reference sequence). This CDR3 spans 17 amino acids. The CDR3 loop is CASSRTSGGISTDTQYF. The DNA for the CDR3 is TGTGCCAGCAGCAGGACTAGCGGGGGCATCAGCACAGATACGCAGTATTTT.

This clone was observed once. CDR3 in amino acids: CASSASLAVDTQYF. The CDR3 DNA is TGTGCCAGCAGCGCATCCCTAGCGGTAGATACGCAGTATTTT. The chain uses TRBV9 and TRBJ2-3; 7 nucleotides agree with TRBD2. CDR3 length equals 14 residues. V shed 3 bases and J 5 bases; nucleotides not matched to a gene: 6. Germline V gene sequence: CDR1 SGDLS, CDR2 YYNGEE.

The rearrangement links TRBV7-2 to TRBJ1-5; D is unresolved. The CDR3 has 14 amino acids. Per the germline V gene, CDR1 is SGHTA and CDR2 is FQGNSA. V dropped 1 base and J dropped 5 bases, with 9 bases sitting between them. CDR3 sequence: CASSLVYRDQPQHF. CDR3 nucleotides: TGTGCCAGCAGCTTAGTATACAGAGATCAGCCCCAGCATTTT.

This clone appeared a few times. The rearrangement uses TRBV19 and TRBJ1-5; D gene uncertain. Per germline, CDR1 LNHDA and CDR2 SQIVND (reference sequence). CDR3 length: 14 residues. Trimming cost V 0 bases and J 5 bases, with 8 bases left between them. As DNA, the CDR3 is TGTGCCAGTAGTATAGATCTTGGGGATCAGCCCCAGCATTTT. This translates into CASSIDLGDQPQHF.

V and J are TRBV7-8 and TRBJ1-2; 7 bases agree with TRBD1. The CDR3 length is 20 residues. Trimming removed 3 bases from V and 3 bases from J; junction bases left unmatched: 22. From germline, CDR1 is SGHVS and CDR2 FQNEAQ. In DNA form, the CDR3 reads TGTGCCAGCAGCTTCCTCGAAACTCCAGGGACAGCCCAGGGTGACTATGGCTACACCTTC. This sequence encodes CASSFLETPGTAQGDYGYTF.

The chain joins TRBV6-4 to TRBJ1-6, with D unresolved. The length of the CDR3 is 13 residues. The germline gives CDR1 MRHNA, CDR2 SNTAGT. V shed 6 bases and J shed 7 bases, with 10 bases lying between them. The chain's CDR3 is CASRQTINSPLHF. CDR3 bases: TGTGCCAGCAGGCAGACCATCAATTCACCCCTCCACTTT.

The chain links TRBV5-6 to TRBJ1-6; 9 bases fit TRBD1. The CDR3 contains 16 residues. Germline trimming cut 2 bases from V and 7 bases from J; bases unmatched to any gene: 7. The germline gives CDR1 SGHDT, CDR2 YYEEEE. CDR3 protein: CASSLYRGLGNSPLHF. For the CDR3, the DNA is TGTGCCAGCAGCTTATACAGGGGGCTCGGGAATTCACCCCTCCACTTT.

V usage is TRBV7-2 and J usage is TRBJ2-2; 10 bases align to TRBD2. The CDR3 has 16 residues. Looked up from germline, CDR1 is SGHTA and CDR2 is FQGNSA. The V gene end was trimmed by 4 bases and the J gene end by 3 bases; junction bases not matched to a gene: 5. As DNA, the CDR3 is TGTGCCAGCAGCTCCGGACTAGCGGTTTACACCGGGGAGCTGTTTTTT. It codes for CASSSGLAVYTGELFF.

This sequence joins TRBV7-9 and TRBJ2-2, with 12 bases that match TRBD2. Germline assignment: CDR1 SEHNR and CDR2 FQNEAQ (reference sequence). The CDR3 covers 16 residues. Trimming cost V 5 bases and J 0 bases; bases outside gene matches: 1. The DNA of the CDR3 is TGTGCCAGCAGCGGACTAGCGGGAACGAACACCGGGGAGCTGTTTTTT. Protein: CASSGLAGTNTGELFF.

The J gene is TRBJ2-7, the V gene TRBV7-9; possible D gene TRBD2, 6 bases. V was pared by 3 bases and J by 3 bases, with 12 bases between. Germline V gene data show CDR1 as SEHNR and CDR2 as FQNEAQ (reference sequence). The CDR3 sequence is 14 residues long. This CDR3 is CASSFGGVLYEQYF. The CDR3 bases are TGTGCCAGCAGCTTTGGAGGGGTCCTCTACGAGCAGTACTTC.

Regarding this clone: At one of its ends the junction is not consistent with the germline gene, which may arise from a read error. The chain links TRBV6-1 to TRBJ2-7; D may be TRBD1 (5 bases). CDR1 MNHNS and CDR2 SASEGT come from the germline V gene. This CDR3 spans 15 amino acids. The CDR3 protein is CDSSRQGSPPYEQYF. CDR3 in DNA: TGTGACAGCAGTCGCCAGGGAAGTCCCCCCTACGAGCAGTACTTC.

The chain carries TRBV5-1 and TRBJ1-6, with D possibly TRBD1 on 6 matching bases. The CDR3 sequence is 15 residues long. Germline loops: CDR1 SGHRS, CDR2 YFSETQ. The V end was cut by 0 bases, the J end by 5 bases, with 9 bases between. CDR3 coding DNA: TGCGCCAGCAGCTTGGGTGCAGGGGATAATTCACCCCTCCACTTT. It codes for CASSLGAGDNSPLHF.

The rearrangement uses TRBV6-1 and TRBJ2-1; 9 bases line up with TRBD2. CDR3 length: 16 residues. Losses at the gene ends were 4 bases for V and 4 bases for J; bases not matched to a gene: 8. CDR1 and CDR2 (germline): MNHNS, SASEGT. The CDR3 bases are TGTGCCAGCAGTGCTAGGAGCGGGGGGCGTTACAATGAGCAGTTCTTC. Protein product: CASSARSGGRYNEQFF.

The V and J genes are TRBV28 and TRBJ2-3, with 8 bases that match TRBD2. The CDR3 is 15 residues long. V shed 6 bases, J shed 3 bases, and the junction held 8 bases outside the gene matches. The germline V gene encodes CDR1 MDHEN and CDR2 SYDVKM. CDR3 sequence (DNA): TGTGCCAGCAGCGTCCCTCGACTAGCGACAGATACGCAGTATTTT. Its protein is CASSVPRLATDTQYF.

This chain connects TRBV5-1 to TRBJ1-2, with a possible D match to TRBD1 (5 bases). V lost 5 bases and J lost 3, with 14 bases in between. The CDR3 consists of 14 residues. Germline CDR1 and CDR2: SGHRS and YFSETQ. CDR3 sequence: CASSPRAVDYGYTF. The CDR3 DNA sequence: TGCGCCAGCAGTCCCAGGGCGGTGGACTATGGCTACACCTTC.

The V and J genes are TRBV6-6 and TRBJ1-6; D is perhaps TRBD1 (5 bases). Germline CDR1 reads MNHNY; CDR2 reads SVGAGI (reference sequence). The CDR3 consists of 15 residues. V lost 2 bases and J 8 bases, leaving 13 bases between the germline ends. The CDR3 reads CASSYGAGGYSPLHF. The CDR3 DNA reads TGTGCCAGCAGTTACGGCGCCGGGGGATATTCACCCCTCCACTTT.

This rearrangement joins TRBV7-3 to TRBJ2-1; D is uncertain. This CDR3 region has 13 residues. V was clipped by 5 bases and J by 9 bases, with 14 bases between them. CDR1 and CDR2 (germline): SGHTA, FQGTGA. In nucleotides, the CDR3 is TGTGCCAGCAGCCCCGATCCGAACGGTGAGCAGTTCTTC. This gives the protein CASSPDPNGEQFF.

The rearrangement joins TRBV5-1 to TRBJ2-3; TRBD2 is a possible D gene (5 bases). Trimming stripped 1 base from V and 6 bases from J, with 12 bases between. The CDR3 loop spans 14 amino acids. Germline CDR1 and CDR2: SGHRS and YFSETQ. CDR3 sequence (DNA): TGCGCCAGCAGCTTGTCTGGGAGTTGGGATACGCAGTATTTT. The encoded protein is CASSLSGSWDTQYF.

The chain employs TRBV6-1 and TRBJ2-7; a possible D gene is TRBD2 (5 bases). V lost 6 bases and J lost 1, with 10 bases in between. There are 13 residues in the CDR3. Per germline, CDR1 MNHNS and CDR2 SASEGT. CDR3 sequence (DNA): TGTGCCAGCAGGCTCGGGGTTTCCTACGAGCAGTACTTC. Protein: CASRLGVSYEQYF.